The clone carrying this T cell receptor beta chain was counted a few times. Its cognate antigen is unknown. This sample was included in a study of cytotoxic CD8 clonotypes in ibrutinib-treated CLL. Overall study context: Across samples, productive templates numbered a few hundred thousand and productive rearrangements reached 94,082 on average. Study-level results: In sustained-remission versus progressing patients, sampling times differed.

Libraries were prepared by immunoSEQ multiplex PCR; TCRdb keeps only in-frame clonotypes and omits some of them. The top ten clones hold roughly 40% of a sample with 6,500 to 9,000 clones, around 70% of them seen once. Germline V gives CDR1 LNHDA, CDR2 SQIVND (reference sequence). The CDR3 consists of 16 residues. Trimming took off 7 bases at V and 1 base at J, with 17 bases between the two ends. The source material was PBMCs, sampled before ibrutinib treatment. The TCR originated in a human donor with chronic lymphocytic leukemia. This chain joins TRBV19 and TRBJ1-5, with D maybe TRBD1 (6 bases). CDR3 sequence reads: CASTPPGGGSNQPQHF. The DNA for the CDR3 is TGTGCCAGTACCCCCCCCGGAGGGGGGAGCAATCAGCCCCAGCATTTT.